The rows below give T cell receptor beta chains drawn from one sample of a study of OX40 agonist ivuxolimab in advanced cancers. Assay used: immunoSEQ multiplex PCR; TCRdb lists only in-frame clones, some missing. The sample includes tens of thousands of clones, around 90% of them seen just once. This specimen was CD4+ or CD8+ T cells sorted from blood, taken in a trial of the OX40 agonist ivuxolimab. The receptors derive from an adult with an advanced solid tumor such as melanoma, head and neck, liver or kidney cancer. Both conserved end residues are part of each CDR3. The D gene is left open where the match is weak. The listing skips clone size in some rows; elsewhere it reads once, few, many or a size class.

D	V	size	J	DNA	CDR3
.	TRBV29-1	.	TRBJ1-2	TGCAGCGCCCGCGCAGGGATCTATGGCTACACCTTC	CSARAGIYGYTF
TRBD2	TRBV4-1	.	TRBJ2-3	TGCGCCAGCAGCCAACGACTAGCGGGGAGTGGAGATACGCAGTATTTT	CASSQRLAGSGDTQYF
TRBD1	TRBV29-1	.	TRBJ2-3	TGCAGCGTTGATATGGGACAGGGCACAGATACGCAGTATTTT	CSVDMGQGTDTQYF
TRBD1	TRBV29-1	.	TRBJ2-7	TGCAGCGTTGGGGGGACAGGAGGAGACGAGCAGTACTTC	CSVGGTGGDEQYF
.	TRBV15	.	TRBJ2-1	TGTGCCACCAGCAGAGGGGGGAGCTCCTACAATGAGCAGTTCTTC	CATSRGGSSYNEQFF
.	TRBV6-5	.	TRBJ1-1	TGTGCCAGCCTCGGGACGAGAAACACTGAAGCTTTCTTT	CASLGTRNTEAFF
.	TRBV5-1	.	TRBJ2-1	TGCGCCAGCAGCTTGTCCGGGGTCGACTCCCATGAGCAGTTCTTC	CASSLSGVDSHEQFF
.	TRBV30	.	TRBJ2-5	TGTGCCTGGACTCCGTTGGTGACGGAGACCCAGTACTTC	CAWTPLVTETQYF
.	TRBV2	.	TRBJ1-1	TGTGCCAGCAGTGTGGGGTTGTCGACAGGCCCTGTAGAAGCTTTCTTT	CASSVGLSTGPVEAFF
.	TRBV5-4	.	TRBJ2-3	TGTGCCAGCAGCCACAAGACAGGAGCAGATACGCAGTATTTT	CASSHKTGADTQYF
.	TRBV9	.	TRBJ2-3	TGTGTCAGCAGCCCGCGTACGGATACGCAGTATTTT	CVSSPRTDTQYF
.	TRBV29-1	.	TRBJ2-3	TGCAGCGTTGAAGGTCCCCCGGGACCCTACACAGATACGCAGTATTTT	CSVEGPPGPYTDTQYF
.	TRBV18	.	TRBJ2-7	TGTGCCAGCTCACCCCCCCAAGTCTACGAGCAGTACTTC	CASSPPQVYEQYF
.	TRBV7-9	once	TRBJ2-1	TGTGCCAGCAGCCCTGGGCCCGGGGGGCTCAATGAGCAGTTCTTC	CASSPGPGGLNEQFF
.	TRBV27	.	TRBJ1-2	TGTGCCAGCAGTCCAACAGGGTTCGTGGGCTACACCTTC	CASSPTGFVGYTF
TRBD1	TRBV19	.	TRBJ1-5	TGTGCCAGTAGTATGGGACAGCTTAATTTTTATCAGCCCCAGCATTTT	CASSMGQLNFYQPQHF
.	TRBV6-1	.	TRBJ2-1	TGTGCCAGCACCAGGGGCGGCTCCTACAATGAGCAGTTCTTC	CASTRGGSYNEQFF